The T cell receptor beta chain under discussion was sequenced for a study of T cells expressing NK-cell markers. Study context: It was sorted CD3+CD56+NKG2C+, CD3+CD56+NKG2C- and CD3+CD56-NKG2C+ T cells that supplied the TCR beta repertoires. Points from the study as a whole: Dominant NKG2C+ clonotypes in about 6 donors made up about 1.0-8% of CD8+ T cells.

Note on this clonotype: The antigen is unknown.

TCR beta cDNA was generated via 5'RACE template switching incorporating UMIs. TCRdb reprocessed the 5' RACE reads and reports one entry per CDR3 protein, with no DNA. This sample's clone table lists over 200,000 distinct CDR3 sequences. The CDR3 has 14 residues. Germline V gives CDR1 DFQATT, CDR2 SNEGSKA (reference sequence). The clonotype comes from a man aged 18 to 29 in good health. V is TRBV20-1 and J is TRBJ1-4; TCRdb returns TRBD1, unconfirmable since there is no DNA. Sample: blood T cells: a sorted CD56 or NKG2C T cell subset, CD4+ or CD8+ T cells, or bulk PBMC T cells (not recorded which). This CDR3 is CSASSRDRVEKLFF.